This TCR beta chain was identified in a study of T cell responses to AZD1222 COVID-19 vaccine. Study-wide results and caveats: Clonal diversity was possibly underestimated, and white British individuals and females predominated among donors. Spike-wide coverage was observed for vaccine-associated CD4 TCRs, with dominant responses at 160-218 and 743-854. When two AZD1222 doses had been given, Spike-specific TCR breadth and depth rose.

The table came from immunoSEQ multiplex PCR; TCRdb's copy has only in-frame clones and leaves some out. The sample includes around 270,000 clones, almost 95% of them seen just once. Remarks on this clone: Antigen specificity is unknown.

V was pared by 0 bases and J by 5 bases, with 2 bases of the junction left unmatched. CDR1 and CDR2 (germline): ENHRY, SYGVKD. This CDR3 spans 15 amino acids. The chain couples TRBV10-3 to TRBJ1-5, with 9 positions matching TRBD1. The sequence was collected from an adult who received the AZD1222 COVID-19 vaccine. The specimen comprised peripheral blood, sampled 28 days after the second AZD1222 dose. Here the CDR3 DNA reads TGTGCCATCAGTGAGTCAACAGGGGGCTATCAGCCCCAGCATTTT. Protein: CAISESTGGYQPQHF.